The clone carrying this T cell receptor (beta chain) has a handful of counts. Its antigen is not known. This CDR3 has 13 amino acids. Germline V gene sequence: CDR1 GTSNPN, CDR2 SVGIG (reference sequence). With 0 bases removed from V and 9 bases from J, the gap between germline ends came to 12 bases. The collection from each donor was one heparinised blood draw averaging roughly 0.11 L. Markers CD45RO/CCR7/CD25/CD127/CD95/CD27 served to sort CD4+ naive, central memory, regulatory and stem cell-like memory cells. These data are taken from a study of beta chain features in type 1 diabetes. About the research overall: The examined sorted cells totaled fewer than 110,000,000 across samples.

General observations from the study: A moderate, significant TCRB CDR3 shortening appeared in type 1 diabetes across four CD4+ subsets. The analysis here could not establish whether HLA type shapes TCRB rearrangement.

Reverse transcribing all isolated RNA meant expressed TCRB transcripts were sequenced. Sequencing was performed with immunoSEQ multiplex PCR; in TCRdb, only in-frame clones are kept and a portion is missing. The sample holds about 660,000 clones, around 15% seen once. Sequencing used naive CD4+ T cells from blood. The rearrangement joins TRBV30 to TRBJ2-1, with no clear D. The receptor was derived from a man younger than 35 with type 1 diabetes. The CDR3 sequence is CAWSVSRWGEQFF. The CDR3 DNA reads TGTGCCTGGAGTGTTTCGCGGTGGGGTGAGCAGTTCTTC.